The 22 T cell receptor beta chains given below trace back to one sample, sequenced in a study of cytomegalovirus exposure and HLA in healthy donors. In the PCR, 60 Vbeta and 13 Jbeta primers were used. This table comes from immunoSEQ multiplex PCR, and its TCRdb copy is limited to in-frame clones, with some not included. The sample has just over 150,000 clones, 75% to 80% seen once. The sample taken for sequencing was PBMCs. Source of these receptors: a woman aged 40 to 49 in good health and CMV-seronegative.

CDR3 in DNA: TGTGCCAGCAGCTTAGATAGCAGCCTCTATGGCTACACCTTC. Translated: CASSLDSSLYGYTF. This sequence joins TRBV7-6 and TRBJ1-2; D uncertain. V gave up 1 base and J gave up 4 bases, with 10 bases separating them. The CDR3 has 14 amino acids. Looked up from germline, CDR1 is SGHVS and CDR2 is FNYEAQ.

The chain carries TRBV10-1 and TRBJ2-3; 7 nucleotides agree with TRBD1. CDR1 is WNHNN, CDR2 SYGVQD, per germline (reference sequence). V trimming: 8 bases; J trimming: 3 bases; junction bases outside the gene matches: 8. CDR3 length: 14 residues. In DNA form, the CDR3 reads TGCGCCAGCTCAGACAGGGAGAGTACAGATACGCAGTATTTT. Protein product: CASSDRESTDTQYF.

This chain connects TRBV7-6 to TRBJ2-6; a weak D match, TRBD1 (5 bases). CDR3 size: 14 residues. Germline CDR1 SGHVS, CDR2 FNYEAQ. The V end was cut by 5 bases, the J end by 2 bases, with 7 bases between. The CDR3 protein is CASSQDTGANVLTF. The CDR3 nucleotides read TGTGCCAGCAGCCAGGACACTGGGGCCAACGTCCTGACTTTC.

V and J are TRBV7-2 and TRBJ2-3; the match to TRBD2 covers 10 bases. The CDR3 runs to 16 residues. J gave up 2 bases and V 5 bases, and 7 bases lay outside the gene matches. CDR1 SGHTA and CDR2 FQGNSA come from the germline V gene. DNA of the CDR3: TGTGCCAGCAGCCCTAGCGGGGGCGCATCCACAGATACGCAGTATTTT. As protein: CASSPSGGASTDTQYF.

The V call is TRBV19, the J call TRBJ2-7; 7 nucleotides match TRBD1. The junction had 9 bases not matched to a gene; V was cut back by 5 bases and J by 2 bases. Germline values: CDR1 LNHDA, CDR2 SQIVND (reference sequence). This CDR3 has 15 amino acids. CDR3 coding DNA: TGTGCCAGTAGTTGGGACAGCCAAACAACCTACGAGCAGTACTTC. Amino acid sequence: CASSWDSQTTYEQYF.

This clone was found a few times. This chain links TRBV5-1 with TRBJ1-4; D is uncertain. This CDR3 contains 14 residues. Trimming stripped 4 bases from V and 6 bases from J, with 13 bases between. Germline lookup yields CDR1 SGHRS and CDR2 YFSETQ. The CDR3 bases are TGCGCCAGCAGCGAGGGATCCACGGATGAAAAACTGTTTTTT. Translated, it gives CASSEGSTDEKLFF. The full variable domain, rest sourced from reference TRBV5-1 and TRBJ1-4, is KAGVTQTPRYLIKTRGQQVTLSCSPISGHRSVSWYQQTPGQGLQFLFEYFSETQRNKGNFPGRFSGRQFSNSRSEMNVSTLELGDSALYLCASSEGSTDEKLFFGSGTQLSVL.

The table lists this clone with a count of one. The chain has TRBV5-1 and TRBJ1-3, with a possible D match to TRBD1 (5 bases). The V end lost 4 bases, the J end lost 1 base, and 9 bases lay between the germline ends. The CDR3 has 14 residues. CDR1 and CDR2 (germline): SGHRS, YFSETQ. CDR3 sequence: CASSTQGSGNTIYF. CDR3 coding DNA: TGCGCCAGCAGCACCCAGGGTTCTGGAAACACCATATATTTT. Looking up the rest from reference TRBV5-1 and TRBJ1-3 gives the full variable domain: KAGVTQTPRYLIKTRGQQVTLSCSPISGHRSVSWYQQTPGQGLQFLFEYFSETQRNKGNFPGRFSGRQFSNSRSEMNVSTLELGDSALYLCASSTQGSGNTIYFGEGSWLTVV.

The chain joins TRBV11-2 to TRBJ1-4; D may be TRBD1 (5 bases). This CDR3 region has 13 residues. CDR1 is SGHAT and CDR2 is FQNNGV in the germline V gene. Trimming took 6 bases from V and 10 from J, leaving 15 bases between them. CDR3 DNA: TGTGCCAGCAGAGCTTTCGGGGGTGGAAAACTGTTTTTT. It codes for CASRAFGGGKLFF. The full variable domain, in which reference TRBV11-2 and TRBJ1-4 provide the parts outside the CDR3, is EAGVAQSPRYKIIEKRQSVAFWCNPISGHATLYWYQQILGQGPKLLIQFQNNGVVDDSQLPKDRFSAERLKGVDSTLKIQPAKLEDSAVYLCASRAFGGGKLFFGSGTQLSVL.

The chain couples TRBV5-1 to TRBJ2-7; 9 nucleotides match TRBD1. The V and J ends lost 4 bases and 1 base, in that order; junction bases with no gene match: 3. Germline V gene sequence: CDR1 SGHRS, CDR2 YFSETQ. The CDR3 covers 14 residues. CDR3 sequence: CASSQGQGSYEQYF. CDR3 coding DNA: TGCGCCAGCAGCCAGGGACAGGGTTCCTACGAGCAGTACTTC.

The gene calls are TRBV5-1 and TRBJ2-5, with 9 nucleotides matching TRBD2. Unmatched junction bases numbered 4, after V lost 1 base and J lost 3 bases. The CDR3 runs to 15 residues. The germline V gene has CDR1 SGHRS and CDR2 YFSETQ. The CDR3 loop is CASSLLASGEETQYF. CDR3 nucleotide sequence: TGCGCCAGCAGCTTGTTGGCTAGCGGGGAAGAGACCCAGTACTTC.

V and J are TRBV18 and TRBJ1-4, with 8 bases identical to TRBD1. The CDR3 extends over 15 amino acids. From germline, CDR1 is KGHSH and CDR2 LQKENI. V lost 2 bases and J lost 5; bases outside the gene matches: 4. CDR3: CASSPMTGANEKLFF. The CDR3 nucleotides read TGTGCCAGCTCACCAATGACAGGGGCAAATGAAAAACTGTTTTTT.

The chain has TRBV27 and TRBJ2-3; perhaps TRBD2 as D (7 bases). The CDR3 contains 16 residues. Trimming shortened V by 3 bases and J by 5 bases, and 18 bases separated the two germline ends. The germline CDR1 and CDR2 sequences are MNHEY and SMNVEV (reference sequence). CDR3 protein: CASSLWGGPVKDTQYF. The DNA for the CDR3 is TGTGCCAGCAGTTTGTGGGGGGGCCCGGTAAAAGATACGCAGTATTTT.

The V call is TRBV5-4, the J call TRBJ2-2; 8 positions agree with TRBD1. V was pared by 7 bases and J by 6 bases, with 14 bases of the junction left unmatched. Germline CDR1 SGHNT, CDR2 YYREEE (reference sequence). This CDR3 region has 16 residues. CDR3 amino acids: CASSTGGRGRAGELFF. In nucleotides, the CDR3 is TGTGCCAGCTCCACAGGGGGACGGGGACGAGCCGGGGAGCTGTTTTTT.

This clone has a single count. CDR3: CASSPLDSVNEQFF. DNA of the CDR3: TGTGCCAGCAGCCCCCTCGACAGTGTCAATGAGCAGTTCTTC. The V gene is TRBV5-4, the J gene TRBJ2-1; maybe TRBD1 (5 bases). Germline loops: CDR1 SGHNT, CDR2 YYREEE (reference sequence). The CDR3 consists of 14 residues. The V and J ends lost 4 bases and 6 bases respectively, with 14 bases between them. Supplemented by reference TRBV5-4 and TRBJ2-1, the full variable domain reads ETGVTQSPTHLIKTRGQQVTLRCSSQSGHNTVSWYQQALGQGPQFIFQYYREEENGRGNFPPRFSGLQFPNYSSELNVNALELDDSALYLCASSPLDSVNEQFFGPGTRLTVL.

In its sample, this clone was seen once. The chain combines TRBV19 with TRBJ2-5; D perhaps matches TRBD1 (5 bases). Trimming left V 7 bases short and J 3 bases short, with 12 bases between. The CDR3 spans 13 residues. Germline CDR1 and CDR2: LNHDA and SQIVND (reference sequence). The CDR3 is CASTSRVEETQYF. In nucleotides, the CDR3 is TGTGCCAGTACCTCCAGGGTGGAAGAGACCCAGTACTTC.

The V gene is TRBV5-1, the J gene TRBJ2-2; perhaps TRBD1 as D (7 bases). Trimming left V 7 bases short and J 5 bases short, with 24 bases between. The CDR3 covers 17 residues. Germline V gene sequence: CDR1 SGHRS, CDR2 YFSETQ. The CDR3 loop reads CASDGSPTGAGTGELFF. The CDR3 bases are TGCGCCAGCGACGGCTCTCCCACAGGGGCGGGGACCGGGGAGCTGTTTTTT.

The chain carries TRBV7-6 and TRBJ2-3, with 9 positions matching TRBD2. Germline lookup yields CDR1 SGHVS and CDR2 FNYEAQ. Trimming removed 5 bases from V and 3 bases from J; junction bases left unmatched: 12. The CDR3 covers 17 residues. The CDR3 sequence: CASSLTAIAGATDTQYF. The CDR3 DNA sequence: TGTGCCAGCAGCCTAACCGCCATAGCGGGGGCGACAGATACGCAGTATTTT.

The chain joins TRBV11-2 to TRBJ2-7; 9 positions agree with TRBD2. The germline V gene encodes CDR1 SGHAT and CDR2 FQNNGV. The CDR3 is 15 residues long. With 1 base clipped from V and 6 bases from J, the junction kept 7 bases outside the gene matches. CDR3 DNA sequence: TGTGCCAGCAGCTTAGCACTAGCGGGCAGGCGCGAGCAGTACTTC. Protein: CASSLALAGRREQYF.

The J gene is TRBJ1-4, the V gene TRBV7-9; 8 nucleotides line up with TRBD1. V lost 1 base, J lost 1 base, and 5 bases stayed unmatched. The CDR3 consists of 17 residues. Germline lookup yields CDR1 SEHNR and CDR2 FQNEAQ (reference sequence). CDR3 region: CASSLVDRVKTNEKLFF. The CDR3 DNA is TGTGCCAGCAGCTTAGTGGACAGGGTAAAAACTAATGAAAAACTGTTTTTT. Together with reference TRBV7-9 and TRBJ1-4, the CDR3 gives the full variable domain: DTGVSQNPRHKITKRGQNVTFRCDPISEHNRLYWYRQTLGQGPEFLTYFQNEAQLEKSRLLSDRFSAERPKGSFSTLEIQRTEQGDSAMYLCASSLVDRVKTNEKLFFGSGTQLSVL.

The chain is built from TRBV5-1 and TRBJ1-1, with 7 bases fitting TRBD1. Trimming at V came to 3 bases and at J to 1 base, leaving 3 bases not matched to a gene. Germline lookup yields CDR1 SGHRS and CDR2 YFSETQ. There are 14 residues in the CDR3. CDR3 bases: TGCGCCAGCAGCTGGACAGGTCAGAACACTGAAGCTTTCTTT. Protein product: CASSWTGQNTEAFF.

The chain uses TRBV6-5 and TRBJ2-1; TRBD2 agrees at 10 bases. The CDR3 is made up of 14 amino acids. Germline CDR1 reads MNHEY; CDR2 reads SVGAGI. V lost 10 bases, J lost 8 bases, and 11 bases stayed unmatched. The CDR3: CATLTSGSRDEQFF. In DNA, the CDR3 is TGTGCCACCCTGACTAGCGGGTCTCGCGATGAGCAGTTCTTC.

J is TRBJ1-2 and V is TRBV6-5, with 7 positions matching TRBD1. The ends lost 1 base at V and 4 bases at J; junction bases unmatched: 3. The CDR3 is made up of 14 amino acids. CDR1 is MNHEY and CDR2 is SVGAGI in the germline V gene. CDR3 region: CASSYLGQPYGYTF. CDR3 nucleotides: TGTGCCAGCAGTTACTTGGGACAGCCCTATGGCTACACCTTC.